This TCR beta chain comes out of a study of Ad26.COV2.S vaccination and SARS-CoV-2 variants. Across the whole study: The vaccine Ad26.COV2.S was put into the muscle once, or twice with 56 days between.

CDR3 length: 15 residues. Trimming stripped 5 bases from V and 3 bases from J, with 14 bases between. Germline V CDR1 and CDR2: SGHTA, FQGNSA. This clone was picked up a small number of times. Using immunoSEQ multiplex PCR, the repertoire was profiled, and TCRdb retains in-frame clones only, with some absent. The sample holds 500,000 or so clones, 85% to 90% seen once. Treatment of the sample: around 19 received Ad26.COV2.S at low or high dose, single or two shots; roughly five received placebo; per-sample allocation not given. Day 63 after the first injection of vaccine or placebo was the sampling time. This person who donated was an adult of 18-55 years in Boston.

Sequences were derived from peripheral blood, sampled in a trial of Ad26.COV2.S vaccine versus placebo. This clonotype was obtained from a person aged 18 to 65 who received the Ad26.COV2.S COVID-19 vaccine or a placebo. The V gene is TRBV7-2, the J gene TRBJ1-5; tentative D call: TRBD1 (6 bases). The CDR3 DNA reads as TGTGCCAGCAGCCTCTTACAGGGTCCCAATCAGCCCCAGCATTTT. Protein product: CASSLLQGPNQPQHF.